The rows below give T cell receptor beta chains drawn from one sample of a study of cytomegalovirus exposure and HLA in healthy donors. The table came from immunoSEQ multiplex PCR; TCRdb's copy has only in-frame clones and leaves some out. The sample holds around 130,000 clones; about three quarters are singletons and the top ten take about 0.94%. What was sequenced was PBMCs. Receptors were obtained from a human donor in good health. Both conserved end residues are part of each CDR3. The D gene is left open where the match is weak. Some rows have no size entry. The others give once, few or many, or a class for an expanded clone.

d_call	clone_size	v_call	j_call	cdr3_aa	cdr3_nt
TRBD1	few	TRBV29-1	TRBJ1-2	CSGRGLGGYTF	TGCAGCGGCAGGGGGCTCGGCGGCTACACCTTC
TRBD2	.	TRBV27	TRBJ2-1	CASSLGTSGVYNEQFF	TGTGCCAGCAGCCTCGGGACTAGCGGGGTCTACAATGAGCAGTTCTTC
.	.	TRBV19	TRBJ1-3	CASTQTTDRRWLNHNGDTIYF	TGTGCCAGCACACAAACAACCGACAGGAGGTGGCTTAACCATAATGGGGACACCATATATTTT
TRBD2	.	TRBV5-4	TRBJ2-7	CASSLPTSGENNYEQYF	TGTGCCAGCAGCCTCCCTACCAGCGGGGAGAACAACTACGAGCAGTACTTC
.	.	TRBV19	TRBJ1-5	CASSVPGGQPQHF	TGTGCCAGTAGTGTCCCGGGGGGTCAGCCCCAGCATTTT
.	.	TRBV28	TRBJ2-5	CASSSGGQGHVGAQYF	TGTGCCAGCAGTTCGGGAGGACAGGGACATGTAGGGGCCCAGTACTTC
.	.	TRBV10-2	TRBJ2-3	CASSAGGATDTQYF	TGCGCCAGCAGTGCTGGCGGAGCGACTGATACGCAGTATTTT
TRBD2	.	TRBV19	TRBJ2-1	CASSAWTSGVNEQFF	TGTGCCAGTAGTGCTTGGACTAGCGGGGTTAATGAGCAGTTCTTC
.	.	TRBV5-1	TRBJ2-3	CASSLVLARGDTQYF	TGCGCCAGCAGCTTGGTGCTAGCTCGAGGCGATACGCAGTATTTT
.	.	TRBV6-1	TRBJ1-1	CASRDTGSTEAFF	TGTGCCAGCAGGGACACCGGGAGCACTGAAGCTTTCTTT
.	few	TRBV4-2	TRBJ1-1	CASSQDPGDAFF	TGTGCCAGCAGCCAAGATCCAGGGGACGCTTTCTTT
.	.	TRBV27	TRBJ1-5	CASSPDRGNQPQHF	TGTGCCAGCAGCCCGGACAGAGGGAATCAGCCCCAGCATTTT
TRBD2	.	TRBV4-1	TRBJ2-7	CASSQGGLAGASYEQYF	TGCGCCAGCAGCCAAGGAGGACTAGCGGGGGCATCCTACGAGCAGTACTTC
.	.	TRBV27	TRBJ2-7	CASSPTGTKNTYEQYF	TGTGCCAGCAGTCCGACTGGGACAAAGAACACCTACGAGCAGTACTTC
.	.	TRBV7-2	TRBJ2-7	CASSPGRNYEQYF	TGTGCCAGCAGCCCCGGGAGAAACTACGAGCAGTACTTC
.	.	TRBV19	TRBJ2-7	CASSIGNYRDEQYF	TGTGCCAGTAGTATTGGCAACTATCGGGACGAGCAGTACTTC
TRBD1	few	TRBV18	TRBJ1-4	CASSQTGGYEKLFF	TGTGCCAGCTCACAGACAGGGGGCTATGAAAAACTGTTTTTT
.	.	TRBV11-3	TRBJ2-3	CASSSFVSPDTQYF	TGTGCCAGCAGCTCGTTCGTGTCCCCAGATACGCAGTATTTT
TRBD1	.	TRBV10-3	TRBJ1-2	CAITKGQENGYTF	TGTGCCATCACTAAAGGACAGGAAAATGGCTACACCTTC
TRBD1	.	TRBV29-1	TRBJ2-1	CSVGKTGSNEQFF	TGCAGCGTAGGTAAGACAGGGTCCAATGAGCAGTTCTTC
.	.	TRBV13	TRBJ1-1	CASSSPTDTEAFF	TGTGCCAGCAGCTCCCCAACAGACACTGAAGCTTTCTTT
TRBD2	.	TRBV11-2	TRBJ2-7	CASRPGLRDYLSYEQYF	TGTGCCAGCAGACCAGGGCTCCGGGACTATCTCTCCTACGAGCAGTACTTC
TRBD1	.	TRBV2	TRBJ1-3	CASSMGQAIGNTIYF	TGTGCCAGCAGCATGGGACAGGCAATTGGAAACACCATATATTTT
.	.	TRBV19	TRBJ1-1	CASSIYVRGNTEAFF	TGTGCCAGTAGTATTTATGTCAGGGGGAACACTGAAGCTTTCTTT
TRBD1	once	TRBV28	TRBJ1-4	CATLGQGFEKLFF	TGTGCCACCCTGGGACAGGGTTTTGAAAAACTGTTTTTT
TRBD1	.	TRBV18	TRBJ2-5	CASSPDRGETQYF	TGTGCCAGCTCACCGGACAGGGGAGAGACCCAGTACTTC
TRBD1	.	TRBV9	TRBJ2-2	CASSGTGGPGELFF	TGTGCCAGCAGCGGGACAGGGGGACCGGGGGAGCTGTTTTTT
TRBD2	.	TRBV7-9	TRBJ2-7	CASSLGQTSGQWNEQYF	TGTGCCAGCAGCTTAGGCCAGACTAGCGGGCAGTGGAACGAGCAGTACTTC
.	.	TRBV11-3	TRBJ1-1	CASSLGPNTEAFF	TGTGCCAGCAGCTTGGGCCCCAACACTGAAGCTTTCTTT
.	.	TRBV2	TRBJ1-4	CASRARGGNEKLFF	TGTGCCAGCAGGGCCCGGGGGGGTAATGAAAAACTGTTTTTT
TRBD1	.	TRBV29-1	TRBJ2-7	CSAQSGGQYF	TGCAGCGCCCAATCAGGGGGCCAGTACTTC
.	.	TRBV5-4	TRBJ1-3	CASSLWGEGNTIYF	TGTGCCAGCAGCTTGTGGGGGGAAGGAAACACCATATATTTT
.	few	TRBV4-1	TRBJ1-2	CASSQGGSLSYGYTF	TGCGCCAGCAGCCAAGGAGGCAGTTTATCCTATGGCTACACCTTC
.	.	TRBV6-6	TRBJ2-1	CASSSAIRGGEQFF	TGTGCCAGCAGTTCCGCTATTAGAGGCGGTGAGCAGTTCTTC